These 20 T cell receptor beta chains came from one sample sequenced in a study of molecular identifiers for immune sequencing clone quantification. TCRdb re-analysed the PCR reads in MiXCR, keeping a single row per CDR3 protein. The data show 97,000 or so distinct CDR3 sequences, roughly 24% seen once. Sequencing was done on a sample of naive CD8+ T cells from blood, with Jurkat cell RNA spiked in. Indicated subset: FACS-sorted CD8+CD4-CCR7+CD45RA+ naive T cells. Receptors were obtained from a human donor in good health. Some libraries in this study had Jurkat cell RNA spiked in.

This clonotype has a count of ten or more. This chain joins TRBV9 and TRBJ2-4; TRBD2 agrees at 8 bases. V lost 4 bases and J lost 3; bases outside the gene matches: 9. The CDR3 is 16 amino acids. Germline CDR1 SGDLS, CDR2 YYNGEE. The CDR3 sequence: CASSSLAGRGKNIQYF. The CDR3 region has the DNA TGTGCCAGCAGCTCCCTAGCGGGCCGAGGCAAAAACATTCAGTACTTC.

This clonotype showed up many times. This chain uses TRBV7-9 with TRBJ2-7, with D hard to call. Germline V gives CDR1 SEHNR, CDR2 FQNEAQ (reference sequence). The CDR3 spans 15 residues. Trimming left V 2 bases short and J 6 bases short, with 17 bases between. The CDR3 spells CASSLLPGPAAEQYF. CDR3 DNA: TGTGCCAGCAGCTTACTCCCGGGTCCCGCCGCCGAGCAGTACTTC.

This clonotype was counted ten times or more. The chain couples TRBV30 to TRBJ2-3, with D unresolved. This CDR3 is 13 amino acids long. V was trimmed by 2 bases and J by 0 bases, leaving 6 bases between them. Germline values: CDR1 GTSNPN, CDR2 SVGIG (reference sequence). The CDR3 reads CAWSWSSTDTQYF. In nucleotides, the CDR3 is TGTGCCTGGAGTTGGTCCAGCACAGATACGCAGTATTTT. The entire variable domain, with the rest obtained from reference TRBV30 and TRBJ2-3, is as follows: SQTIHQWPATLVQPVGSPLSLECTVEGTSNPNLYWYRQAAGRGLQLLFYSVGIGQISSEVPQNLSASRPQDRQFILSSKKLLLSDSGFYLCAWSWSSTDTQYFGPGTRLTVL.

This clonotype was seen ten or more times. The genes are TRBV6-2 or TRBV6-3 and TRBJ1-1; weak D call: TRBD1 (5 bases). The CDR3 extends over 16 amino acids. Germline V gene data show CDR1 as MNHEY and CDR2 as SVGEGT. V lost 2 bases to trimming and J lost 0 bases, with 13 bases between them. The CDR3 is CASSYDSRKMNTEAFF. The CDR3 DNA reads TGTGCCAGCAGTTACGACAGTAGAAAAATGAACACTGAAGCTTTCTTT.

This clonotype was seen ten or more times. V usage is TRBV5-1 and J usage is TRBJ2-7; 8 bases fit TRBD1. The ends lost 4 bases at V and 4 bases at J; junction bases unmatched: 16. The CDR3 extends over 17 amino acids. Germline V gene lookup returns CDR1 SGHRS and CDR2 YFSETQ. The CDR3 spells CASSLIPGGGTPYEQYF. The CDR3, as DNA: TGCGCCAGCAGCCTCATACCAGGGGGCGGCACCCCATACGAGCAGTACTTC.

Details on this clonotype: This may come from a read error, since a much larger clone is one base off. The V and J genes are TRBV30 and TRBJ2-1; tentative D call: TRBD2 (5 bases). The germline CDR1 and CDR2 sequences are GTSNPN and SVGIG (reference sequence). There are 14 residues in the CDR3. The CDR3 spells CVWRGLSSYNEQFF. Written as DNA, the CDR3 is TGTGTCTGGAGAGGGCTGAGCTCCTACAATGAGCAGTTCTTC.

This clonotype was counted once. This is likely a read error, given that the CDR3 carries no conserved phenylalanine or tryptophan at its end. This chain joins TRBV19 and TRBJ2-2, with D maybe TRBD2 (6 bases). The CDR3 consists of 14 residues. Trimming shortened V by 7 bases and J by 3 bases, and 12 bases separated the two germline ends. Germline CDR1 is LNHDA and CDR2 is SQIVND (reference sequence). The CDR3 nucleotides are TGTGCCAGTACAACCAGCGGGTACACCGGGGAGCTGTTTTCT. Encoded protein: CASTTSGYTGELFS.

On this clonotype: One end of the junction varies from germline; a read error may be responsible. The chain links TRBV12-3 or TRBV12-4 to TRBJ1-2; weak D call: TRBD1 (6 bases). This CDR3 contains 16 residues. The CDR3 reads CASSPRTEESNYGYTF. As DNA, the CDR3 is TGCGCCAGCAGTCCCAGGACAGAAGAATCTAACTATGGCTACACCTTC.

This clonotype was detected ten times or more. The chain combines TRBV30 with TRBJ2-7; no firm D call. Germline-derived CDR1 and CDR2 are GTSNPN and SVGIG (reference sequence). V dropped 4 bases and J dropped 0 bases, with 10 bases sitting between them. The CDR3 spans 13 residues. The CDR3 is CAWTGQSSYEQYF. CDR3 DNA sequence: TGTGCCTGGACAGGTCAGAGCTCCTACGAGCAGTACTTC.

Remarks on this clonotype: This may come from a read error, since a much larger clone is one base off. J is TRBJ2-1 and V is TRBV4-3; D remains unclear. From germline, CDR1 is LGHNA and CDR2 YSLEER. The CDR3 loop spans 12 amino acids. CDR3 nucleotides: TGCGCCAGCAGCCGAGATGGGCGGATACCTATCTTC. It encodes CASSRDGRIPIF.

The rearrangement joins TRBV7-9 to TRBJ2-1; D call uncertain. V lost 2 bases, J lost 1 base, and 12 bases lay in between. Germline CDR1 reads SEHNR; CDR2 reads FQNEAQ (reference sequence). CDR3 size: 16 residues. The CDR3 DNA is TGTGCCAGCAGCTTAATCTCCTTTGGGTCCTACAATGAGCAGTTCTTC. Its translation is CASSLISFGSYNEQFF. Combining the CDR3 with reference TRBV7-9 and TRBJ2-1 gives the whole variable domain DTGVSQNPRHKITKRGQNVTFRCDPISEHNRLYWYRQTLGQGPEFLTYFQNEAQLEKSRLLSDRFSAERPKGSFSTLEIQRTEQGDSAMYLCASSLISFGSYNEQFFGPGTRLTVL.

About this clonotype itself: A read error is possible here, since a much larger clone lies one base away. The chain combines TRBV20-1 with TRBJ2-1; 7 nucleotides match TRBD2. CDR3 size: 13 residues. CDR1 is DFQATT, CDR2 SNEGSKA, per germline (reference sequence). V dropped 3 bases and J dropped 8; count of bases not matched to a gene: 7. The DNA for the CDR3 is TGCAGTGCTAGGTGGGCGGGAGTACATGAGCAGTTCTTC. Protein: CSARWAGVHEQFF.

J is TRBJ2-3 and V is TRBV6-6; 10 bases agree with TRBD1. Germline V gene lookup returns CDR1 MNHNY and CDR2 SVGAGI (reference sequence). The CDR3 extends over 14 amino acids. Trimming removed 5 bases from V and 5 bases from J; junction bases left unmatched: 4. CDR3 amino acids: CASSLGQGEDTQYF. The CDR3 coding sequence is TGTGCCAGCAGTCTTGGACAGGGGGAAGATACGCAGTATTTT.

There are many counts of this clonotype. This rearrangement joins TRBV4-1 to TRBJ2-3; tentatively, D is TRBD1 or TRBD2 (5 bases each). The CDR3 length is 13 residues. Per germline, CDR1 MGHRA and CDR2 YSYEKL. The ends were cut back, 0 bases at V and 6 bases at J, with 7 bases in the middle. CDR3 loop: CASSQDWGDTQYF. The CDR3 DNA follows: TGCGCCAGCAGCCAAGATTGGGGGGATACGCAGTATTTT.

A word on this clonotype: One junction end does not reproduce the germline sequence, and a read error may be involved. The chain uses TRBV28 and TRBJ1-5, with 7 bases that match TRBD1. The germline V gene has CDR1 MDHEN and CDR2 SYDVKM. The CDR3 covers 14 residues. CDR3 region: CASTGGTELQPLHF. The CDR3 bases are TGTGCCAGCACAGGAGGGACAGAGTTACAGCCCCTGCATTTT.

This clonotype was counted at least ten times. The rearrangement links TRBV9 to TRBJ2-3, with D possibly TRBD2 on 5 matching bases. CDR3 length: 14 residues. The V end lost 1 base, the J end lost 2 bases, and 8 bases lay between the germline ends. Germline V CDR1 and CDR2: SGDLS, YYNGEE. The CDR3 loop is CASSVSDYTDTQYF. The CDR3 coding sequence is TGTGCCAGCAGCGTAAGCGACTACACAGATACGCAGTATTTT.

This clonotype was seen many times. The genes are TRBV6-5 and TRBJ1-1, with 10 bases identical to TRBD1. The germline CDR1 and CDR2 sequences are MNHEY and SVGAGI. V lost 0 bases and J lost 5; bases outside the gene matches: 15. CDR3 length: 19 amino acids. The CDR3 region is CASSYSSGVADRGRTEAFF. The DNA for the CDR3 is TGTGCCAGCAGTTACTCGAGTGGGGTCGCCGACAGGGGGCGAACTGAAGCTTTCTTT.

In its sample, this clonotype was seen many times. The chain links TRBV4-3 to TRBJ2-7, with 7 bases identical to TRBD1. The trim removed 0 bases at V and 4 bases at J, leaving 3 bases unmatched. Per germline, CDR1 LGHNA and CDR2 YSLEER. The CDR3 sequence is 14 residues long. The CDR3 nucleotides are TGCGCCAGCAGCCAAGAAAACAGGGGATACGAGCAGTACTTC. Its protein is CASSQENRGYEQYF.

This clonotype appeared many times. This chain connects TRBV5-1 to TRBJ2-1; 10 nucleotides align to TRBD1. The trim removed 3 bases at V and 8 bases at J, leaving 5 bases unmatched. The CDR3 runs 14 residues. CDR1 is SGHRS and CDR2 is YFSETQ in the germline V gene. Written as DNA, the CDR3 is TGCGCCAGCAGCTCCGGACAGGGGGTCGATGAGCAGTTCTTC. Translating it yields CASSSGQGVDEQFF.

About this clonotype: A single base separates this from a much larger clone, so it may be a read error. This rearrangement joins TRBV27 to TRBJ2-7, with 10 bases lining up with TRBD1. In germline, CDR1 is MNHEY, CDR2 SMNVEV (reference sequence). The CDR3 is made up of 14 amino acids. Trimming took 9 bases from V and 2 from J; bases not matched to a gene: 7. The CDR3 sequence: CARRSGQGAYEQYF. In nucleotides, the CDR3 is TGTGCCAGAAGGTCCGGACAGGGGGCCTACGAGCAGTACTTC.